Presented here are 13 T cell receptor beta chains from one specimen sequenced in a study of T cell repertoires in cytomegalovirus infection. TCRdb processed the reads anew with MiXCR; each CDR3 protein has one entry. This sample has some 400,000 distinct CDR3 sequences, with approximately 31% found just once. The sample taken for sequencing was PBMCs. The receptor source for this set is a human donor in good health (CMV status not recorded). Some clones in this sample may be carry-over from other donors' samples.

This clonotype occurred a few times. The CDR3 DNA reads as TGTGCCAGCAGCTTAGCGAGCGGGGGGCTTAAAGAGACCCAGTACTTC. Amino acids: CASSLASGGLKETQYF. This chain connects TRBV7-9 to TRBJ2-5, with 9 bases lining up with TRBD2. This CDR3 is 16 amino acids long. J gave up 3 bases and V 0 bases, and 5 bases lay outside the gene matches. CDR1 SEHNR and CDR2 FQNEAQ come from the germline V gene (reference sequence).

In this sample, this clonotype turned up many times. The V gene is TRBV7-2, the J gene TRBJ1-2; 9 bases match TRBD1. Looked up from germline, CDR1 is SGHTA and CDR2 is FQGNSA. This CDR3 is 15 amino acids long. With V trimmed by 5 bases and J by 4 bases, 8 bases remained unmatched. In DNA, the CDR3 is TGTGCCAGCAGCCCGCAACAGGGGGCGTTCTATGGCTACACCTTC. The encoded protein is CASSPQQGAFYGYTF.

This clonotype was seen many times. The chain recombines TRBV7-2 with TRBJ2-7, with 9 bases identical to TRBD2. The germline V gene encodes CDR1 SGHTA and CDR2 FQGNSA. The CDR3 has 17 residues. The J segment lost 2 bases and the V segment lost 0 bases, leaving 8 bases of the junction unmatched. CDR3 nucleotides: TGTGCCAGCAGCTTAGCCGGTCTCCTAGCGGGGACCTACGAGCAGTACTTC. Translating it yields CASSLAGLLAGTYEQYF.

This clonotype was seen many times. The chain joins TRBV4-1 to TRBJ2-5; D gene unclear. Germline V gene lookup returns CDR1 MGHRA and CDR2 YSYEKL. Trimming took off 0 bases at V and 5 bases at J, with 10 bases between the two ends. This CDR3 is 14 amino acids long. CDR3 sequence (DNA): TGCGCCAGCAGCCAAGATACCGTTTTGGAGACCCAGTACTTC. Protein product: CASSQDTVLETQYF.

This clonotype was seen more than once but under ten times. CDR3: CASTPTGGLAGHSTDTQYF. The CDR3 nucleotides read TGTGCCAGCACTCCCACCGGGGGACTAGCGGGACATAGCACAGATACGCAGTATTTT. This sequence joins TRBV6-2 or TRBV6-3 and TRBJ2-3, with TRBD2 matching over 13 bases. The CDR3 spans 19 residues. From germline, CDR1 is MNHEY and CDR2 SVGEGT. The J segment lost 0 bases and the V segment lost 7 bases, leaving 13 bases of the junction unmatched.

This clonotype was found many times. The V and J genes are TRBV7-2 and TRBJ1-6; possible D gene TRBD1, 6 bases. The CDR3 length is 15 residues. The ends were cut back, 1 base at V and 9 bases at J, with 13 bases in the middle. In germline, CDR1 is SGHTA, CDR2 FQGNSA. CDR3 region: CASSLDRGAGSPLHF. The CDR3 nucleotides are TGTGCCAGCAGCTTAGATCGGGGGGCTGGTTCACCCCTCCACTTT.

The CDR3: CASSLVADSKLYGYGSTF. In DNA form, the CDR3 reads TGTGCCAGCAGCTTAGTTGCGGACTCCAAACTATATGGATATGGCTCAACCTTC. The chain joins TRBV7-2 to TRBJ1-2; D is undetermined. V lost 1 base, J lost 14 bases, and 32 bases lay in between. The germline gives CDR1 SGHTA, CDR2 FQGNSA. The CDR3 length is 18 residues. The variable domain in full, with the rest retrieved from reference TRBV7-2 and TRBJ1-2, is GAGVSQSPSNKVTEKGKDVELRCDPISGHTALYWYRQSLGQGLEFLIYFQGNSAPDKSGLPSDRFSAERTGGSVSTLTIQRTQQEDSAVYLCASSLVADSKLYGYGSTFGSGTRLTVV.

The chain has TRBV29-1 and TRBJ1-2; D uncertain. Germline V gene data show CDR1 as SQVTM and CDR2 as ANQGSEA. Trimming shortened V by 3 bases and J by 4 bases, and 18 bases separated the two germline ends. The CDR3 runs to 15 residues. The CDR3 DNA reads TGCAGCGTTGAGCCCGCCCACTCGGGCCGCTATGGCTACACCTTC. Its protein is CSVEPAHSGRYGYTF.

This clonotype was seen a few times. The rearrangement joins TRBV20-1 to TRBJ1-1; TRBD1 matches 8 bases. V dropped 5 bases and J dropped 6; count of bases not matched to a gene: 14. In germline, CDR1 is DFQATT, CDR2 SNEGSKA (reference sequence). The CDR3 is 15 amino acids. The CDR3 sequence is CSAPPWTGIRAEAFF. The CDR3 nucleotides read TGCAGTGCTCCCCCTTGGACAGGGATTCGAGCTGAAGCTTTCTTT.

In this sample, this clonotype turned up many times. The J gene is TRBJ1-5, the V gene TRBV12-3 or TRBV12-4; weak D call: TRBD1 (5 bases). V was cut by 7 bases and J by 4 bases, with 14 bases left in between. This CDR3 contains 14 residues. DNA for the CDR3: TGTGCCAGCAAAATCGGGACGGCGAATCAGCCCCAGCATTTT. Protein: CASKIGTANQPQHF.

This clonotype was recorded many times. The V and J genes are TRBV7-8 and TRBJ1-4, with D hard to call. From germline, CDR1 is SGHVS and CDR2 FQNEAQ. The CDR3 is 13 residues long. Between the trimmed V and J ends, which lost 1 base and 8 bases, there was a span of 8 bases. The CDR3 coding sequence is TGTGCCAGCAGCTTAGTGGGTCGCGAAAAACTGTTTTTT. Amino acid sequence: CASSLVGREKLFF.

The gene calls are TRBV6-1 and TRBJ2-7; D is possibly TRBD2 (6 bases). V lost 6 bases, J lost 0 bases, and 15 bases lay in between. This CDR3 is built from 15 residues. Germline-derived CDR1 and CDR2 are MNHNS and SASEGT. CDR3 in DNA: TGTGCCAGCAGCGGGACCCCGGGACTCTCCTACGAGCAGTACTTC. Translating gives CASSGTPGLSYEQYF.

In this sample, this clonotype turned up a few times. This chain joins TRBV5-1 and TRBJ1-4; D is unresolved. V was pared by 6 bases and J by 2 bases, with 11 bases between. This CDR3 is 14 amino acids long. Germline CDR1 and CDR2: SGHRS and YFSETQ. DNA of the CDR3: TGCGCCAGCAATCGAGGGTCTACTAATGAAAAACTGTTTTTT. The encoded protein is CASNRGSTNEKLFF.